This T cell receptor (beta chain) was observed in a study of blood T cell repertoires in COVID-19. Study summary: Collection of acute and convalescent COVID-19 samples took place in the United States, Italy and Spain. From T cells, B-cell-depleted T cells, or PBMCs came the material, which was cDNA or gDNA.

While infection was still active, Seattle patients were enrolled and then followed longitudinally. The CDR3 extends over 15 amino acids. V shed 2 bases and J shed 11 bases, with 21 bases lying between them. CDR1 is MGHDK, CDR2 SYGVNS, per germline. Assay: immunoSEQ multiplex PCR; the TCRdb copy retains only in-frame clones and omits some. The sample records around 330,000 clones, more than 70% being singletons. The receptor was isolated from a woman in her 30s with COVID-19, enrolled during active disease. The rearrangement uses TRBV25-1 and TRBJ1-1; maybe TRBD1 (6 bases). Sequencing was performed on peripheral blood. The CDR3 sequence is CASSESHRASSTAFF. The CDR3, as DNA: TGTGCCAGCAGTGAAAGTCACAGGGCGAGTAGTACCGCTTTCTTT.